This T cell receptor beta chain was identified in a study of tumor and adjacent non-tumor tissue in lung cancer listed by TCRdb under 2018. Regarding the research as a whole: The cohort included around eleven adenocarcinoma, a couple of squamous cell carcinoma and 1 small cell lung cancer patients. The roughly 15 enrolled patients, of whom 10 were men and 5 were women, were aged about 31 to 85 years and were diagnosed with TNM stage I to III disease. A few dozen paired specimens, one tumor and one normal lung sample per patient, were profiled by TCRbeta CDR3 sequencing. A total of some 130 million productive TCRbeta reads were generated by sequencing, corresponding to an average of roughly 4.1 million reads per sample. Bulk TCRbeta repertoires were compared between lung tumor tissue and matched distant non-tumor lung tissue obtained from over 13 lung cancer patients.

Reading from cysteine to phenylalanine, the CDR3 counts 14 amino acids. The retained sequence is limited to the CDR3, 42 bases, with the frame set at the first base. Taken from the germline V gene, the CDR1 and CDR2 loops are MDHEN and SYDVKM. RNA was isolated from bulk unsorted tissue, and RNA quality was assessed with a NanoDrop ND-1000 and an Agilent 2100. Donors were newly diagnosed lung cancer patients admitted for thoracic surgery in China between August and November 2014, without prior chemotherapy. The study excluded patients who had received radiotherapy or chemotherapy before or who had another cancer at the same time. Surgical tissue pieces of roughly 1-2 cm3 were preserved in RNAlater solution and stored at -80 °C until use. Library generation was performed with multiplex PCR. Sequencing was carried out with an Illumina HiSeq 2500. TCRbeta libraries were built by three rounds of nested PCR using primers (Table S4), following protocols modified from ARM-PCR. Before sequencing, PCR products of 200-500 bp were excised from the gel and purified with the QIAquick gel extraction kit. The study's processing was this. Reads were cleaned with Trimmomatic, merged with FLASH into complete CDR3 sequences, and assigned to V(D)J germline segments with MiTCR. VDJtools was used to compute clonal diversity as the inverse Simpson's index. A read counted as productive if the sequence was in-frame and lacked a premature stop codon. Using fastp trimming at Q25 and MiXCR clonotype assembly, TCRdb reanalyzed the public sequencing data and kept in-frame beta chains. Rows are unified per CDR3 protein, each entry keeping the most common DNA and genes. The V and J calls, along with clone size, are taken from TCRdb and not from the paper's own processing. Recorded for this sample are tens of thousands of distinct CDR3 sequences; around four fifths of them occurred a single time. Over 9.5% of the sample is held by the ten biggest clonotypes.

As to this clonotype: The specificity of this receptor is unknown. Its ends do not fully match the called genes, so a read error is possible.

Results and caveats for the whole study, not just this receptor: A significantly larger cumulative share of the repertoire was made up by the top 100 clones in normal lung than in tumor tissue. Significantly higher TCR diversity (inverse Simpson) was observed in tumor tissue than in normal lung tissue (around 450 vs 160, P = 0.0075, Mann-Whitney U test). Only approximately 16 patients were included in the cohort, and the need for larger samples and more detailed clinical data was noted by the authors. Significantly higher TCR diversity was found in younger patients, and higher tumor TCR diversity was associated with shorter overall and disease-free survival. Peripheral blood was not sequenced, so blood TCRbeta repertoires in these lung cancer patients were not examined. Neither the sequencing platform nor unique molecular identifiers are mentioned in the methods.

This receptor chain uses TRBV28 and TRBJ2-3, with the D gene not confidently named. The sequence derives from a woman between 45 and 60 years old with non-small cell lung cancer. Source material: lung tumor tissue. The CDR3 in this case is CANSLSPTSGTQYF. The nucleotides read TGTGCCAACAGTTTATCCCCTACATCAGGTACGCAGTATTTT.